This TCR beta chain was identified during a study of cytomegalovirus exposure and HLA in healthy donors (dated by TCRdb to 2016 to 2017). For the wider study: An earlier analysis of roughly 610 of the donors reported over 250 Gb of sequence data and 117 million unique TCR beta sequences obtained from about 200 million T cells. About five DR-DQ haplotypes were treated as single units for association and clustering because of strong linkage in the cohort. Among the roughly 430 genotyped donors, approximately 81% belonged to the genetic ancestry cluster associated with self-reported Caucasian donors. An early release that covered 500 to 800 HLA-typed donors contained approximately 300 gigabases of sequencing data and 85 million to 100 million unique TCR sequences. The number of donors typed differed by locus, with about 629-630 for A, B, C, DRB1 and DQB1, roughly 520 for DQA1, over 600 for DPA1, and around 450 for DPB1. A later analysis re-analyzed previously published TCR beta repertoires from approximately 700 donors and added high-resolution HLA genotyping to study TCR occurrence patterns. In a later genetic analysis, genome-wide SNP genotypes for about 55% of the roughly 700 donors were used, and that subset was treated as a discovery cohort. Using immunosequencing, the study profiled T cell repertoires from 640 or so subjects and related those repertoires to cytomegalovirus serostatus. Rather than drawing on any new phenotypic data, the later analysis identified candidate immune exposures from TCR beta sequences and the way those sequences occurred across donors. The study was designed to test whether signatures of past pathogen exposure could be identified by cataloging public T cell receptors. Besides the first cohort of roughly 700 subjects, a separate validation cohort made up of about 120 different subjects was used. Donor age, sex, ethnicity and CMV serostatus were compiled alongside the repertoire data. To predict cytomegalovirus infection status, the study combined high-throughput TCR immunosequencing, statistical association of individual TCRs with disease status, and machine learning. Class I and class II HLA loci were covered by the typing at four-digit resolution. All discovery cohort repertoires had been generated using a single sequencing platform. To decide whether each TCR beta V gene segment behaved as functional or pseudogenic, an earlier analysis of several hundred of the donors relied on high-throughput TCR beta sequencing. Across approximately 400 genotyped donors of the cohort, an average of about 220,000 unique TCR beta nucleotide sequences per donor were sequenced, and approximately 17% of those sequences were non-productive. The research as a whole found: A few of the identified cytomegalovirus-associated TCR beta chains were confirmed in vitro to be specific for cytomegalovirus antigens. The cohort was sequenced for TCR beta chains only, and without alpha or paired-chain data the features that could be detected were limited. In a later analysis, TCR association rates were found to vary across HLA loci, with the most associated TCRs seen for DRB1 alleles and the fewest for HLA-C alleles. Across donors, most TCR sequences were observed very rarely, whereas some public TCRs were present in many individuals. An earlier analysis of some 590 of the donors showed that most TCR beta V segments appeared in productive rearrangements either about 87% or about 30% of the time, which broadly matched IMGT annotations. For the cohort, immune exposure information was limited to CMV serostatus. An association between a missense DCLRE1C variant and V-gene and J-gene trimming of TCR beta chains was found in a later genetic analysis and replicated in an independent cohort. In a later analysis, several top co-occurrence clusters were reported to appear linked to parvovirus B19, influenza, CMV and Epstein-Barr virus. A further reported finding was that TCR beta sequences accurately predicted the HLA-A and HLA-B alleles for most subjects in the first cohort. The study gave a list of about 160 TCR beta chains associated with cytomegalovirus. Most CMV-associated TCR beta chains appeared to be HLA-restricted in a later analysis, and the HLA associations seemed to be driven largely by CMV exposure. Correlated functional status among segregating V segments might reflect linkage disequilibrium, but an unknown experimental factor could not be ruled out. When HLA alleles, especially DR and DQ, strongly co-occurred, TCR associations were difficult to assign to individual alleles. Some IMGT-functional V segments, including TRBV6-2 and TRBV6-3, could not be told apart with the 87-base-pair reads, so those segments were excluded. Presence/absence analyses assumed roughly uniform sequencing depth across donors, an assumption that may not hold. A later analysis found that HLA-associated TCR beta chains were more clonally expanded and had lower generation probabilities than equally common non-associated chains. Because counts were too low, approximately 18 rarely observed V segments, including chromosome 9 orphons, were excluded from the earlier analysis of around 590 of the donors. In both the original and validation cohorts, the classifier was reported to diagnose cytomegalovirus status with high specificity and sensitivity. A group of highly shared sequence variants was considered likely to be a technical artifact of the sequencing pipeline. The authors suggested that the approach could potentially be generalized to other disease states and immunological phenotypes. Because some donors lacked HLA typing at each locus, the association tests relied only on the typed subset. In a later genetic analysis, fewer N-insertions in productive TCRs were reported among donors in an Asian-associated ancestry cluster than the roughly 640-donor mean. A later analysis associated about 18,000 TCR beta sequences with specific HLA alleles at a false discovery rate of 0.05.

The CDR3 sequence holds 16 residues, the cysteine and phenylalanine included. CDR3 DNA only is kept here, 48 bases in frame from base 1. As encoded in the germline V gene, CDR1 is ENHRY while CDR2 is SYGVKD. Trimming removed 0 bases from V and 0 bases from J; the gene matches leave 4 bases unexplained. The cohort consisted of 666 healthy bone marrow donors. All cohort members were sampled while nominally healthy, although unrecorded immune exposures were likely present. The donor was CMV seronegative and was included in the group of hundreds of seronegative cohort members. Every donor gave a peripheral blood sample, and the peripheral blood mononuclear cells from that sample were used for TCR beta sequencing. The Qiagen DNeasy Blood Extraction Kit was used to extract genomic DNA from the blood cell samples. To note about this clone: This clone's antigen is unknown. No base quality information exists; no much larger clone differs at one position.

The library was produced with the immunoSEQ multiplex PCR assay. A mixture of 60 forward primers for TCR Vbeta segments and 13 reverse primers for TCR Jbeta segments was used in the multiplex PCR. The CDR3 region of rearranged TCR beta genes was amplified from genomic DNA by a multiplex PCR assay. Amplified TCR beta libraries were sequenced as 87-base-pair reads on the Illumina HiSeq System. The study's processing was this. A later analysis counted tens of millions of unique TCR beta chains across the 666 repertoires, and 10 million to 11 million of these chains were shared by at least two donors. To remove PCR and sequencing errors, raw reads were error-corrected and collapsed into unique sequences using a nearest-neighbor algorithm that merged closely related sequences. Alignment of CDR3 sequences to IMGT reference sequences was used to assign V, D and J gene segments. Each retained sequence needed at least a six-nucleotide match to both a V gene segment and a J gene segment. A rearrangement counted as productive if the CDR3 had no stop codons and remained in frame with V and J, and every other rearrangement counted as non-productive. Following IMGT convention, CDR3 was defined as the stretch from the second conserved V-encoded cysteine to the conserved J-encoded phenylalanine. In an earlier analysis of approximately 500 of the donors, sequences lacking an unambiguous match to a single V gene segment were excluded. An earlier analysis of under 750 of the donors called V segments functional above 56.7% productive rearrangements and segregating when the between-donor standard deviation exceeded 5%. A statistical classification framework was developed to diagnose cytomegalovirus status using the catalog of TCR beta chain sequences. A later analysis assigned V and J genes by comparing TCR nucleotide sequences with IMGT/GENE-DB human TR gene sequences. The TCRdist pipeline was used in a later analysis to assign CDR3 sequences and most-parsimonious VDJ recombination scenarios. In a later analysis, every TCR beta chain was defined by the combination of its CDR3 amino acid sequence and its V-gene family, and reads without a unique V-gene family were dropped. A later analysis removed several hundred highly shared, low-generation-probability nucleotide sequences to deal with suspected cross-contamination and a sequencing artifact. In a later analysis, a clonal expansion index was calculated for each public chain from normalized within-repertoire ranks of inferred template counts. In a later analysis, generation probabilities were computed using a VDJ recombination model fitted to out-of-frame rearrangements, and the results were checked against IGoR. In a later analysis, TCR-TCR, TCR-HLA and TCR-CMV co-occurrence was scored with hypergeometric tests, and a repertoire-size bias correction was applied to TCR pairs. To estimate false discovery rates, a later analysis permuted the HLA or CMV assignments 20 times. In a later analysis, co-occurring TCRs were grouped with DBSCAN, and TCRdist sequence similarity was added when clustering was performed within HLA-allele-positive subsets. Repertoires with fewer than 30,000 or more than 120,000 public chains were left out of co-occurrence clustering, as were four to six repertoires with anomalous nucleotide sharing. TCRdb obtained this table from immuneACCESS and retained in-frame rearrangements with V and J assigned. These tables miss some clones; where compared with another copy, unresolved V genes account for less than half of the shortfall, and the remainder is unexplained. That table gives V, J and clone size, and the DNA gave D and trimming. The sample table shows approximately 220,000 clones, and approximately 79% are seen once. Jointly, the top ten make up over 1.5% of the sample.

The chain couples TRBV10-3 to TRBJ1-1; 7 bases in the junction line up with TRBD1. This receptor was obtained from a male donor in good health and CMV-seronegative. Sequencing input: PBMCs. At the DNA level, the sequence is TGTGCCATCAGTGAGTCGGGGGGACAGATGAACACTGAAGCTTTCTTT. Translated, it reads CAISESGGQMNTEAFF.